A selection of T cell receptor beta chains follows, all from one sample in a study of T cells in localized non-small cell lung cancer. This table comes from immunoSEQ multiplex PCR, and its TCRdb copy is limited to in-frame clones, with some not included. The sample shows around 92,000 clones, roughly 91% of them seen only once. Material: PBMCs, obtained before any cancer treatment. These receptors were obtained from a woman between 40 and 69 years old with stage II squamous cell lung carcinoma. The conserved cysteine and the conserved F or W are not part of the CDR3 here.

j_call v_call cdr3_aa
TRBJ2-7 TRBV13 ASSSTSGGPLSEQY
TRBJ1-2 TRBV28 ASRARTRHGYT
TRBJ1-5 TRBV7-9 ASSSGGRNQPQH
TRBJ2-7 TRBV19 ASSDGQPYEQY
TRBJ2-1 TRBV6-1 ASTSGQGVNEQF
TRBJ1-2 TRBV5-4 ASSLVGRMAYGYT
TRBJ2-7 TRBV11-2 ASSTLGGFRDRGAEQY
TRBJ2-7 TRBV28 ASSLDSSYEQY
TRBJ1-1 TRBV5-6 ASSPYQVRNTEAF
TRBJ1-1 TRBV4-1 ASSQDLWAEAF
TRBJ1-2 TRBV28 ASSLPRGRDGYT
TRBJ1-3 TRBV19 ATQPGNTIY
TRBJ1-2 TRBV13 ASSDRVNYGYT
TRBJ2-1 TRBV5-6 ASSPLRGARPNEQF
TRBJ1-6 TRBV7-2 ASSLVGAGGSPLH
TRBJ1-2 TRBV6-1 ASSISGTGNYGYT
TRBJ2-5 TRBV5-4 ASSLKGGLQETQY
TRBJ1-1 TRBV25-1 ASSGGAEDMRAF
TRBJ1-1 TRBV5-4 ASSFDGAEAF
TRBJ2-7 TRBV6-5 ASSYSGMYEQY
TRBJ2-3 TRBV6-5 ASRGQADTQY
TRBJ1-1 TRBV6-1 ASSEAAGGTEAF
TRBJ2-5 TRBV4-2 ASSQETGRETQY
TRBJ1-1 TRBV5-4 ASSLAGGYTEAF
TRBJ1-2 TRBV19 ASSIGGGTSYGYT
TRBJ2-2 TRBV6-5 ASSRGTNTGELF
TRBJ2-7 TRBV13 ASSGGLAGPYEQY
TRBJ1-4 TRBV30 AWSNDRVLNEKLF
TRBJ1-5 TRBV19 ATNSGQGAGEQPQH
TRBJ2-7 TRBV4-1 ASRPIGSTGEQY
TRBJ1-2 TRBV9 ASSVAGYGYT
TRBJ1-2 TRBV6-6 ASRAISGTGTYGYT
TRBJ2-7 TRBV5-1 ASSLEYEQY
TRBJ2-1 TRBV5-6 ASSLQGGLSPGEQF
TRBJ1-5 TRBV28 ASSLLPNSNQPQH
TRBJ1-2 TRBV30 AWSPGGSPEGYT
TRBJ1-5 TRBV15 ATSRDPRGTGLNQPQH
TRBJ1-1 TRBV19 ASKSGLGTEAF
TRBJ1-6 TRBV6-6 ASSPRGQGIAPLH
TRBJ1-1 TRBV2 ASSEAGTGIGTEAF
TRBJ2-7 TRBV21-1 ASRPPRDRIAEQY
TRBJ1-3 TRBV6-1 ASGAGNTIY
TRBJ2-6 TRBV19 ATCAGTGANVLT
TRBJ1-1 TRBV5-6 ASSLVGFSNTEAF
TRBJ2-1 TRBV4-2 ASSQERDSYNEQF
TRBJ1-2 TRBV10-3 AITDRGLGNYGYT
TRBJ2-7 TRBV5-5 ASSLGAGYEQY
TRBJ2-5 TRBV15 ATSSISEETQY
TRBJ2-3 TRBV7-8 ASSVDGASTDTQY
TRBJ1-5 TRBV20-1 SARNRGDEH
TRBJ2-3 TRBV6-1 ACGQDGTDTQY
TRBJ2-5 TRBV29-1 SVELQGETQY
TRBJ2-7 TRBV7-9 ASSRPGQPSYEQY
TRBJ1-4 TRBV6-6 ASSYSRVDEKLF
TRBJ1-5 TRBV2 ASSSAWDSLNQPQH